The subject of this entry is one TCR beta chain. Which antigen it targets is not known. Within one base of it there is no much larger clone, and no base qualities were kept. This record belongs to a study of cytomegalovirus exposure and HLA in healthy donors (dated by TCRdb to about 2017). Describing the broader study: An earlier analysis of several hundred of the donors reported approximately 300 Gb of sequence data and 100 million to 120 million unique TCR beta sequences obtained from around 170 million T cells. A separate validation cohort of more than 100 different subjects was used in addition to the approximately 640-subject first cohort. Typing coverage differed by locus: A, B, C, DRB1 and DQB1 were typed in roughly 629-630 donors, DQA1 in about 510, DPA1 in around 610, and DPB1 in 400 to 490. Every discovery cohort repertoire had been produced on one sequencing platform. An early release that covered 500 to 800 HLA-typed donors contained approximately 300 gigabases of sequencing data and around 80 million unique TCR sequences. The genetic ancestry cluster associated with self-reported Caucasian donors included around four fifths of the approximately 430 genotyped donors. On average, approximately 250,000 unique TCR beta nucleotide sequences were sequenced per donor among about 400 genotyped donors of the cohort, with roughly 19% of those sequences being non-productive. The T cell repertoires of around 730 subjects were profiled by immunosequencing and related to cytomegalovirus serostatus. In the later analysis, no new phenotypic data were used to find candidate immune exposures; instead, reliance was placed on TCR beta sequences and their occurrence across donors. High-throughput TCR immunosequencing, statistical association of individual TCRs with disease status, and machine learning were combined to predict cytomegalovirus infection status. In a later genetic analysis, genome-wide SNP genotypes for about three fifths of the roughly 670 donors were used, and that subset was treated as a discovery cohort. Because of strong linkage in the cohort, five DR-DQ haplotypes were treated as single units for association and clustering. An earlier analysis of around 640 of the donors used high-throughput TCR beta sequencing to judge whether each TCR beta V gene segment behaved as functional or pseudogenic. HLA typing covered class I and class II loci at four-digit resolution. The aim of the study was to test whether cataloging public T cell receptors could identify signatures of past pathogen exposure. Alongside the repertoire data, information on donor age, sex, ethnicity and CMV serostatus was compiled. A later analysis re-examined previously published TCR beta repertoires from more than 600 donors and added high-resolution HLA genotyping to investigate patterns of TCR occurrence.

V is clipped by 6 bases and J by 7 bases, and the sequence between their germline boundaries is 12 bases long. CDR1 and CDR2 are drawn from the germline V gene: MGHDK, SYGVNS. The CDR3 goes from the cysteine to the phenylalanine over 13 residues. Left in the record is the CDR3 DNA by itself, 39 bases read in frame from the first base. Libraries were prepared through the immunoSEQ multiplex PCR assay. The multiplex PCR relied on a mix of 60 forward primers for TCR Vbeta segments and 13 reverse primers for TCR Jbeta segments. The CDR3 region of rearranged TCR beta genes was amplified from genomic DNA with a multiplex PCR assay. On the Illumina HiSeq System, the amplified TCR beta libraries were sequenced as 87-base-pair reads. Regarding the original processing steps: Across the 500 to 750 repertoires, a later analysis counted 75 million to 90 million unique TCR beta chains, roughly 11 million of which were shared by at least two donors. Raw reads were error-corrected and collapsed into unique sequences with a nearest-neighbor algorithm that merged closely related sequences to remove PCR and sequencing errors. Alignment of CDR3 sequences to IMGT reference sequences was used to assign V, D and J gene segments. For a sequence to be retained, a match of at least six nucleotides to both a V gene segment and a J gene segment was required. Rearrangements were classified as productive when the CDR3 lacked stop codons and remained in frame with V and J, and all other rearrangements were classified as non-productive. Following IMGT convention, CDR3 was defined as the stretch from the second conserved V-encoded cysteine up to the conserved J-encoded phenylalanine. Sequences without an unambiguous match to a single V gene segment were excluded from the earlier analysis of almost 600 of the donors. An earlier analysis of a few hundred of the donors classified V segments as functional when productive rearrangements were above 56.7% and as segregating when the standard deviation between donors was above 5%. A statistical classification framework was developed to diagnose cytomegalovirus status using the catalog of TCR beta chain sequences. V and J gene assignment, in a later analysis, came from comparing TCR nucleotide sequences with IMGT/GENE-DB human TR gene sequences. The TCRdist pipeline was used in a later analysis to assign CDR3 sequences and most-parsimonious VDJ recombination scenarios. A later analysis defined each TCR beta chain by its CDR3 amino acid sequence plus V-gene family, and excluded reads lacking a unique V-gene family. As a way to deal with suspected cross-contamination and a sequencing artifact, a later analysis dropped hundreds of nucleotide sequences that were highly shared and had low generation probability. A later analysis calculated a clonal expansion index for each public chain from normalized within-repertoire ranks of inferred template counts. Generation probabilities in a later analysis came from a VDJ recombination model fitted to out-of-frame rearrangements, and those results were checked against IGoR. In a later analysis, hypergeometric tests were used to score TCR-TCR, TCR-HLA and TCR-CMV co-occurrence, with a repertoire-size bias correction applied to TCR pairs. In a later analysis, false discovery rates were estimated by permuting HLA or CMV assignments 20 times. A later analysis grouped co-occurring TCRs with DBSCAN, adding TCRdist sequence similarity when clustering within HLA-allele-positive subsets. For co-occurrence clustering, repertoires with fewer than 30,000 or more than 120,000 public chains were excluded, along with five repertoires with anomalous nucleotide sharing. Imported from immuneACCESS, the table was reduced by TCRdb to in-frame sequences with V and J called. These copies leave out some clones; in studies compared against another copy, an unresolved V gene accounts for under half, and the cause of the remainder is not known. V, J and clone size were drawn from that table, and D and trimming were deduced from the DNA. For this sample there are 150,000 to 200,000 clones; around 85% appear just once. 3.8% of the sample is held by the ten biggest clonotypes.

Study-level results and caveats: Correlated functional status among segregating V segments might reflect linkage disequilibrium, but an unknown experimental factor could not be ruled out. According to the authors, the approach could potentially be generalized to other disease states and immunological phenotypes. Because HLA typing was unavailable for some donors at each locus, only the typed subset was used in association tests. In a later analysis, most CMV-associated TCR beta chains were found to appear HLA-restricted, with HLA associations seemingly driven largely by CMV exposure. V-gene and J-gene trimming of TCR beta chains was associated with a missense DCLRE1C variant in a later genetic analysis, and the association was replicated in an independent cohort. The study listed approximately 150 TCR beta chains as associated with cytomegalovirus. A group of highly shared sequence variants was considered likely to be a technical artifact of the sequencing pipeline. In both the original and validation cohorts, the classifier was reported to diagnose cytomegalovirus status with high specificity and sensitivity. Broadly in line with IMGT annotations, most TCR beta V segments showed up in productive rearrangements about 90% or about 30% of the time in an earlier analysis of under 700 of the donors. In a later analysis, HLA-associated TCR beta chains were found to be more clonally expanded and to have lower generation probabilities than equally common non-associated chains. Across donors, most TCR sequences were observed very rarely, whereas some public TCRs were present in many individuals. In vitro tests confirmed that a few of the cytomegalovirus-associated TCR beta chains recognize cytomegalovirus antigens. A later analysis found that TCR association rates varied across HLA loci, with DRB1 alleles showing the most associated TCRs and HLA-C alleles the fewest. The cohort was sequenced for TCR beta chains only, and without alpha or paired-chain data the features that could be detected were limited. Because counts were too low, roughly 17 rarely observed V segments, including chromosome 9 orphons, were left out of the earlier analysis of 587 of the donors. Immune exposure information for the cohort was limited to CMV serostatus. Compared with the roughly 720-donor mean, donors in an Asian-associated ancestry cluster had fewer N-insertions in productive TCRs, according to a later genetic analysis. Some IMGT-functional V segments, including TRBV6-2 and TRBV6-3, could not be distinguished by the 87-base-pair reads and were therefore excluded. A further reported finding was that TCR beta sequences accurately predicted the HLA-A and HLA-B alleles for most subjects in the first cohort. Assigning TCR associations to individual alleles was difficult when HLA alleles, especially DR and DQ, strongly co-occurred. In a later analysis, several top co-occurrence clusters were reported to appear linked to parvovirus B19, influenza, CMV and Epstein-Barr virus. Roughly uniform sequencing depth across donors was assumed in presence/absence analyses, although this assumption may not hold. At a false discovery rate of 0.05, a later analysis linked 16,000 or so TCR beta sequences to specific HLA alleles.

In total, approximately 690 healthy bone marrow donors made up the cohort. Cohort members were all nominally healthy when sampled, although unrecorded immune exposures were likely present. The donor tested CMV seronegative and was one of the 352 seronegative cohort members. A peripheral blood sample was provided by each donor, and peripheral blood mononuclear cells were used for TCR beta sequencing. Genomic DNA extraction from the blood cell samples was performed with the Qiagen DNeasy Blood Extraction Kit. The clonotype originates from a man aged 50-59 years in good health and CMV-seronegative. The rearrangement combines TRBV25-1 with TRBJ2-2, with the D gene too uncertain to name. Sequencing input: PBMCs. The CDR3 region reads CASRATVGGELFF. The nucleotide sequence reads TGTGCCAGCAGGGCCACAGTCGGCGGGGAGCTGTTTTTT.